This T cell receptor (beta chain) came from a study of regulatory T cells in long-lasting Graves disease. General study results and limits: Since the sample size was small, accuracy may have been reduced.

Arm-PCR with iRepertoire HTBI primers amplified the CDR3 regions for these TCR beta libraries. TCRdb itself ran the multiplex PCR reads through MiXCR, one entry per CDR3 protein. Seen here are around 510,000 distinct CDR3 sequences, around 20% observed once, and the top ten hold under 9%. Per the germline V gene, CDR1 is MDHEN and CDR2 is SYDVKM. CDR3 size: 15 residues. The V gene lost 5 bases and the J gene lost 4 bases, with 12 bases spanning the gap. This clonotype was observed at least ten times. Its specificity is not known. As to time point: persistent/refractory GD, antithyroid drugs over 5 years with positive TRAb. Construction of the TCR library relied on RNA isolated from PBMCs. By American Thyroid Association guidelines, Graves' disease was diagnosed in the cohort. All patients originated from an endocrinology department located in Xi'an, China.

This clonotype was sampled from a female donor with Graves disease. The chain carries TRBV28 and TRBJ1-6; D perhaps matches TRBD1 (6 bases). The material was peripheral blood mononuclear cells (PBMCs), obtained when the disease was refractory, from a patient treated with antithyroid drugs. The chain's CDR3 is CASSSPTGYNSPLHF. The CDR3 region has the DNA TGTGCCAGCAGTAGCCCAACAGGGTATAATTCACCCCTCCACTTT.